The clone carrying this T cell receptor (beta chain) showed up just a few times. No antigen is known for it. The sample originates from a study of T cell responses to AZD1222 COVID-19 vaccine. Study-wide context: Analysis merged second doses at about 4 or about 12 weeks. Study-wide findings and caveats: Most donors were white British, females outnumbered males, and clonal diversity was possibly underestimated. Repertoires were obtained solely post-peak T cell response.

This table comes from immunoSEQ multiplex PCR, and its TCRdb copy is limited to in-frame clones, with some not included. The data hold roughly 140,000 clones, with 90% observed a single time. The sequence was collected from an adult in good health. The sequenced sample was peripheral blood, obtained on day 0 of AZD1222 vaccination.

The CDR3 spells CASTPGQPPEQYF. The CDR3 nucleotides are TGTGCCAGCACGCCGGGACAGCCACCGGAGCAGTACTTC. V gene TRBV6-5 combines with J gene TRBJ2-7, with 7 bases identical to TRBD1. CDR3 size: 13 residues. Germline values: CDR1 MNHEY, CDR2 SVGAGI. V was pared by 7 bases and J by 7 bases, with 10 bases of the junction left unmatched.